Following are 10 T cell receptor beta chains from one sample sequenced in a study of cytomegalovirus exposure and HLA in healthy donors. The PCR was carried out with 60 Vbeta primers and 13 Jbeta primers. This table comes from immunoSEQ multiplex PCR, and its TCRdb copy is limited to in-frame clones, with some not included. The sample yields some 88,000 clones, about 63% seen once. Input material: PBMCs. These receptors all come from a woman aged 30 to 39 in good health and CMV-seronegative.

This clone appeared a single time. V gene TRBV5-8 combines with J gene TRBJ1-5; 10 bases are shared with TRBD1. The V and J ends lost 2 bases and 3 bases, in that order; junction bases with no gene match: 5. Germline values: CDR1 SGHTS, CDR2 YDEGEE. The CDR3 length is 16 residues. CDR3 loop: CASSLPTGGYNQPQHF. Here the CDR3 DNA reads TGTGCCAGCAGCTTACCGACAGGGGGCTACAATCAGCCCCAGCATTTT.

V usage is TRBV5-6 and J usage is TRBJ1-2, with D tentatively TRBD1 (5 bases). Germline CDR1 SGHDT, CDR2 YYEEEE. This CDR3 has 13 residues. V lost 1 base, J lost 4 bases, and 8 bases lay in between. As DNA, the CDR3 is TGTGCCAGCAGCTTGTCAGGGCTCTATGGCTACACCTTC. Its translation: CASSLSGLYGYTF.

The V and J genes are TRBV6-6 and TRBJ2-2, with 11 bases aligning to TRBD1. V trimming: 6 bases; J trimming: 0 bases; junction bases outside the gene matches: 0. This CDR3 is built from 15 residues. Looked up from germline, CDR1 is MNHNY and CDR2 is SVGAGI (reference sequence). CDR3 in amino acids: CASRGQGANTGELFF. DNA of the CDR3: TGTGCCAGCAGGGGACAGGGGGCGAACACCGGGGAGCTGTTTTTT.

The chain combines TRBV5-6 with TRBJ2-3, with 8 bases matching TRBD2. With V trimmed by 1 base and J by 5 bases, 9 bases remained unmatched. Germline V gene lookup returns CDR1 SGHDT and CDR2 YYEEEE. The CDR3 is 16 amino acids. CDR3 sequence (DNA): TGTGCCAGCAGCTTGACGCAGCGGGGGCCCGGAGATACGCAGTATTTT. Its translation: CASSLTQRGPGDTQYF.

Only a few counts were recorded for this clone. J is TRBJ2-7 and V is TRBV27; D gene unclear. The germline V gene encodes CDR1 MNHEY and CDR2 SMNVEV (reference sequence). The CDR3 extends over 12 amino acids. Trimming left V 4 bases short and J 4 bases short, with 8 bases between. DNA for the CDR3: TGTGCCAGCAGTTCCGCCGGTTACGAGCAGTACTTC. Translation: CASSSAGYEQYF.

V gene TRBV19 combines with J gene TRBJ2-7, with 10 positions matching TRBD2. Losses at the gene ends were 2 bases for V and 3 bases for J; bases not matched to a gene: 1. CDR1 and CDR2 from the germline V gene are LNHDA and SQIVND (reference sequence). CDR3 size: 14 residues. The CDR3 sequence is CASSIWTSGYEQYF. The CDR3 bases are TGTGCCAGTAGTATATGGACTAGCGGCTACGAGCAGTACTTC.

Here the CDR3 reads CASSLGQGSSPLHF. CDR3 sequence (DNA): TGTGCCAGCTCACTTGGACAGGGTAGTTCACCCCTCCACTTT. The V call is TRBV18, the J call TRBJ1-6, with 8 bases fitting TRBD1. V trimming: 4 bases; J trimming: 9 bases; junction bases outside the gene matches: 5. From germline, CDR1 is KGHSH and CDR2 LQKENI. The CDR3 covers 14 residues.

This chain links TRBV6-5 with TRBJ1-4; D remains ambiguous. Germline loops: CDR1 MNHEY, CDR2 SVGAGI. The CDR3 runs 14 residues. V gave up 7 bases and J gave up 3 bases, with 12 bases separating them. The CDR3 spells CASKRWRANEKLFF. For the CDR3, the DNA is TGTGCCAGCAAGAGGTGGCGAGCTAATGAAAAACTGTTTTTT.

The V and J genes are TRBV6-5 and TRBJ2-2; 9 bases line up with TRBD2. The CDR3 length is 14 residues. From germline, CDR1 is MNHEY and CDR2 SVGAGI. With V trimmed by 4 bases and J by 6 bases, 3 bases remained unmatched. The CDR3 region has the DNA TGTGCCAGCAGTTTCGGGACTAGCTCCGGGGAGCTGTTTTTT. This codes for CASSFGTSSGELFF.

The gene calls are TRBV4-2 and TRBJ1-6; D is ambiguous. CDR3 length equals 16 residues. Looked up from germline, CDR1 is LGHNA and CDR2 is YNFKEQ. Between the trimmed V and J ends, which lost 2 bases and 11 bases, there was a span of 19 bases. CDR3 bases: TGTGCCAGCAGCCAAACACCAGCCAGACTATCGGCACCCCTCCACTTT. Encoded protein: CASSQTPARLSAPLHF.